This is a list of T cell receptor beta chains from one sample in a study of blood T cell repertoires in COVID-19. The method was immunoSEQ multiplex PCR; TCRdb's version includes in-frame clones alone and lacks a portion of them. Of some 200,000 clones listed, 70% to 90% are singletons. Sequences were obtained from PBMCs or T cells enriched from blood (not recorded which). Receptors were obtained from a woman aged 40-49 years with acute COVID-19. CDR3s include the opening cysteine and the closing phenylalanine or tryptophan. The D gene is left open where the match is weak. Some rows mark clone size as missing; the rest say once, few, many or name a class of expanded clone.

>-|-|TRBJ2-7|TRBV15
CATRAGSGEQYF
TGTGCCACCAGAGCAGGGTCAGGCGAGCAGTACTTC
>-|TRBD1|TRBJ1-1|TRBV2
CASRVTGGDYTEAFF
TGTGCCAGCAGGGTAACAGGGGGCGATTACACTGAAGCTTTCTTT
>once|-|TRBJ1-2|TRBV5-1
CASSFVREYGYTF
TGCGCCAGCAGCTTTGTGCGGGAGTATGGCTACACCTTC
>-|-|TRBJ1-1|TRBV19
CASSITLRTEAFF
TGTGCCAGTAGTATAACCTTGAGGACTGAAGCTTTCTTT
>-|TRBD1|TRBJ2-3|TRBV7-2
CASSFSGGLGDF
TGTGCCAGCAGCTTTTCAGGGGGCTTGGGGGATTTT
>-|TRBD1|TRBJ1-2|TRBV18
CASSPARPGQTNYGYTF
TGTGCCAGCTCACCCGCGAGGCCGGGACAGACCAACTATGGCTACACCTTC
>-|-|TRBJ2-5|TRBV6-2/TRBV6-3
CASSRTGIDQETQYF
TGTGCCAGCAGTAGGACTGGAATAGACCAAGAGACCCAGTACTTC
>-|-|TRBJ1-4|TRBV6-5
CASTPFAGYNEKLFF
TGTGCCAGCACGCCCTTCGCGGGTTATAATGAAAAACTGTTTTTT
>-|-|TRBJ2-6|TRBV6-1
CASSETESAVLTF
TGTGCCAGCAGTGAGACAGAGTCCGCGGTCCTGACTTTC
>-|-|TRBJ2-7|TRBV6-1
CASSEMGSPPSYEQYF
TGTGCCAGCAGTGAAATGGGCAGTCCCCCCTCCTACGAGCAGTACTTC
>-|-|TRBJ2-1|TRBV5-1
CASSLDSGQGDGNEQFF
TGCGCCAGCAGCTTGGATTCGGGACAAGGGGATGGCAATGAGCAGTTCTTC
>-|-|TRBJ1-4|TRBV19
CASSPPSGIGNEKLFF
TGTGCCAGTAGTCCCCCCTCGGGTATTGGTAATGAAAAACTGTTTTTT
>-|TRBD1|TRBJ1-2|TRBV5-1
CASSSRQGGYTF
TGCGCCAGCAGCTCAAGACAGGGCGGCTACACCTTC
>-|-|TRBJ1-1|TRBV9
CASSPHGGMNTEAFF
TGTGCCAGCAGCCCCCACGGGGGGATGAACACTGAAGCTTTCTTT
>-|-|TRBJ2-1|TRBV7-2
CASSGRGSYNEQFF
TGTGCCAGCAGCGGGAGGGGGTCCTACAATGAGCAGTTCTTC
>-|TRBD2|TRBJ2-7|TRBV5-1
CASSSGGEQYF
TGCGCCAGCAGCTCGGGGGGCGAGCAGTACTTC
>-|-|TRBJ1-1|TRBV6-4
CASSVEAWGVSAFF
TGTGCCAGCAGTGTGGAGGCCTGGGGGGTTTCAGCTTTCTTT
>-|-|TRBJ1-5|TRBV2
CASSDFGGYSNQPQHF
TGTGCCAGCAGTGACTTCGGAGGTTATAGCAATCAGCCCCAGCATTTT
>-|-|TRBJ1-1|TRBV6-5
CASSILGSTEAFF
TGTGCCAGCAGTATCCTAGGGAGCACTGAAGCTTTCTTT
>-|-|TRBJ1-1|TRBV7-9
CASSFGMNTEAFF
TGTGCCAGCAGCTTTGGCATGAACACTGAAGCTTTCTTT
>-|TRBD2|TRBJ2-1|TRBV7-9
CASSSAGGPEQFF
TGTGCCAGCAGTTCAGCGGGGGGTCCTGAGCAGTTCTTC
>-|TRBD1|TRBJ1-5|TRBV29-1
CSVQDRGMGQPQHF
TGCAGCGTTCAGGACAGGGGAATGGGTCAGCCCCAGCATTTT
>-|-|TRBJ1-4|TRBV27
CASSLSTGINEKLFF
TGTGCCAGCAGTTTATCTACAGGTATTAATGAAAAACTGTTTTTT
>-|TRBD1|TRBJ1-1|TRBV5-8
CASSFRDRNTEAFF
TGTGCCAGCAGCTTCCGGGACAGGAACACTGAAGCTTTCTTT
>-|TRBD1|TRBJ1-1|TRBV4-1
CASSQRDWTGVNTEAFF
TGCGCCAGCAGCCAAAGGGACTGGACAGGGGTGAACACTGAAGCTTTCTTT
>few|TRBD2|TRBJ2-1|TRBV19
CASSITSGLWNEQFF
TGTGCCAGTAGTATCACTAGCGGGCTATGGAATGAGCAGTTCTTC
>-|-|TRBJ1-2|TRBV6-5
CASSYAPGYDGYTF
TGTGCCAGCAGTTATGCGCCAGGGTACGATGGCTACACCTTC
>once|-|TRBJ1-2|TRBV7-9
CASSGGKNYGYTF
TGTGCCAGCAGCGGCGGTAAGAACTATGGCTACACCTTC
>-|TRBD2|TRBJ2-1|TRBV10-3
CAIRTASGGGEQFF
TGTGCCATCAGGACAGCTAGCGGGGGGGGTGAGCAGTTCTTC
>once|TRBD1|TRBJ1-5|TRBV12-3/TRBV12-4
CASNQGVGQPQHF
TGTGCCAGCAATCAGGGGGTCGGGCAGCCCCAGCATTTT
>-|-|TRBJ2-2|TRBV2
CASRIRGTGELFF
TGTGCCAGCAGGATAAGGGGGACCGGGGAGCTGTTTTTT
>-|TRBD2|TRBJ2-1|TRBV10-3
CAISESASGGANNEQFF
TGTGCCATCAGTGAGTCCGCTAGCGGGGGGGCTAACAATGAGCAGTTCTTC
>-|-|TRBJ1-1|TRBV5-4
CASSLSGFSSEAFF
TGTGCCAGCAGCTTGTCAGGTTTTAGTAGTGAAGCTTTCTTT
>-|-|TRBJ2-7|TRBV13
CASSSGYEQYF
TGTGCCAGCAGCTCCGGCTACGAGCAGTACTTC
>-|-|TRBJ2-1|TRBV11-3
CASSQGHGGRNEQFF
TGTGCCAGCAGCCAAGGACATGGGGGCCGGAATGAGCAGTTCTTC
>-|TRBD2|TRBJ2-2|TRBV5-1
CASSFREGPNTGELFF
TGCGCCAGCAGCTTTAGGGAGGGTCCAAACACCGGGGAGCTGTTTTTT
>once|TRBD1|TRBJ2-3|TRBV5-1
CASSRIGNRGKDTQYF
TGCGCCAGCTCCCGGATAGGGAACAGGGGTAAGGATACGCAGTATTTT
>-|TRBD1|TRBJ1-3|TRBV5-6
CASSWTGGTGNTIYF
TGTGCCAGCAGCTGGACAGGGGGGACTGGAAACACCATATATTTT
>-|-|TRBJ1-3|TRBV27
CASSPRGSGNTIYF
TGTGCCAGCAGTCCCCGGGGGTCTGGAAACACCATATATTTT
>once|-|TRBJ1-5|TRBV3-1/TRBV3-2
CASGRGNQPQHF
TGTGCCAGCGGAAGGGGGAATCAGCCCCAGCATTTT
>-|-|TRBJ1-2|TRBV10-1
CASSESRYLGYTF
TGCGCCAGCAGTGAGAGTCGGTACCTTGGCTACACCTTC
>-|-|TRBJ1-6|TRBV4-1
CASSPGDLDNSPLHF
TGCGCCAGCAGCCCGGGGGATCTTGATAATTCACCCCTCCACTTT
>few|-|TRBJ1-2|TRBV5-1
CASSLDATNYGYTF
TGCGCCAGCAGCTTGGACGCGACTAACTATGGCTACACCTTC
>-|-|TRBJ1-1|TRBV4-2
CASSQTGVEAFF
TGTGCCAGCAGCCAGACAGGTGTGGAGGCTTTCTTT
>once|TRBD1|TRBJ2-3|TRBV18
CASSQQGTGSVADTQYF
TGTGCCAGCTCACAACAAGGGACAGGGAGTGTAGCAGATACGCAGTATTTT
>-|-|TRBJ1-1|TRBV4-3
CASSQGGNTEAFF
TGCGCCAGCAGCCAAGGCGGAAACACTGAAGCTTTCTTT
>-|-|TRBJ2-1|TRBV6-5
CASSHGVGQFF
TGTGCCAGCAGTCACGGAGTAGGGCAGTTCTTC
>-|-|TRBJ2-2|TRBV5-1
CASSPQPDTGELFF
TGCGCCTCCTCTCCACAGCCGGACACCGGGGAGCTGTTTTTT
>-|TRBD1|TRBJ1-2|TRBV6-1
CASSEPRQGLFNYGYTF
TGTGCCAGCAGTGAGCCTCGACAGGGGCTCTTTAACTATGGCTACACCTTC
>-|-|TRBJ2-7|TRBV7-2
CASSLMQRRVDEQYF
TGTGCCAGCAGCTTGATGCAGAGGAGGGTAGACGAGCAGTACTTC
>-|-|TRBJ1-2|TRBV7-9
CASSQGTYGYTF
TGTGCCAGCAGCCAGGGAACCTATGGCTACACCTTC